This is a list of T cell receptor beta chains from one sample in a study of shared clonotypes between healthy human individuals. Assay: immunoSEQ multiplex PCR; the TCRdb copy retains only in-frame clones and omits some. The profile covers roughly 2.1 million clones, with just over 90% appearing a single time and 1.5% to 2% taken by the ten largest. The sequenced sample consisted of naive CD8+ T cells from PBMCs. These receptors all come from a man aged 18-30 years in good health. Some clones in this sample may be carry-over from other donors' samples. CDR3s include the opening cysteine and the closing phenylalanine or tryptophan. Each record gives: clone size, V gene, CDR3 length, J gene, D gene, CDR3 protein, CDR3 DNA. A D gene is named only where the DNA matches it firmly. Rows give clone size only sometimes, using once, few, many, or a class for an expanded clone.

size: -
V: TRBV28
length: 15
J: TRBJ2-3
D: -
CDR3: CASSLMAASTDTQYF
DNA: TGTGCCAGCAGTTTAATGGCAGCTAGCACAGATACGCAGTATTTT

size: -
V: TRBV15
length: 19
J: TRBJ2-7
D: TRBD2
CDR3: CATSRDWEGLARISYEQYF
DNA: TGTGCCACCAGCAGAGATTGGGAAGGACTAGCGCGAATCTCCTACGAGCAGTACTTC

size: once
V: TRBV5-1
length: 13
J: TRBJ1-4
D: -
CDR3: CASSGGQNEKLFF
DNA: TGCGCCAGCAGCGGAGGACAGAATGAAAAACTGTTTTTT

size: -
V: TRBV14
length: 17
J: TRBJ2-2
D: TRBD1
CDR3: CASSQYRDRINTGELFF
DNA: TGTGCCAGCAGCCAATACAGGGACAGAATAAACACCGGGGAGCTGTTTTTT

size: -
V: TRBV7-2
length: 18
J: TRBJ2-7
D: TRBD2
CDR3: CASSLGTSGPRPFYEQYF
DNA: TGTGCCAGCAGCCTAGGGACTAGCGGGCCCCGACCCTTCTACGAGCAGTACTTC

size: many
V: TRBV6-5
length: 14
J: TRBJ1-4
D: -
CDR3: CASGKLGGWEKLFF
DNA: TGTGCCAGCGGCAAGTTAGGGGGTTGGGAAAAACTGTTTTTT

size: -
V: TRBV6-1
length: 13
J: TRBJ2-1
D: -
CDR3: CASSGRDYNEQFF
DNA: TGTGCCAGCAGTGGCAGGGATTACAATGAGCAGTTCTTC

size: -
V: TRBV28
length: 15
J: TRBJ1-1
D: -
CDR3: CASSRSTARNTEAFF
DNA: TGTGCCAGCAGTCGCTCGACGGCCCGGAACACTGAAGCTTTCTTT

size: -
V: TRBV6-1
length: 15
J: TRBJ2-1
D: -
CDR3: CASSEYFTGGNEQFF
DNA: TGTGCCAGCAGTGAATATTTCACCGGAGGCAATGAGCAGTTCTTC

size: -
V: TRBV4-3
length: 15
J: TRBJ2-1
D: TRBD2
CDR3: CASSLGLAGINEQFF
DNA: TGCGCCAGCAGCCTCGGACTAGCGGGTATCAATGAGCAGTTCTTC

size: -
V: TRBV27
length: 12
J: TRBJ1-2
D: -
CDR3: CASRGAGSGYTF
DNA: TGTGCCAGCCGGGGGGCGGGAAGTGGCTACACCTTC

size: -
V: TRBV7-8
length: 13
J: TRBJ1-1
D: -
CDR3: CASSWTKNTEAFF
DNA: TGTGCCAGCAGCTGGACAAAGAACACTGAAGCTTTCTTT

size: -
V: TRBV6-1
length: 14
J: TRBJ2-1
D: -
CDR3: CASSGLALYNEQFF
DNA: TGTGCCAGCAGTGGTCTAGCGCTCTACAATGAGCAGTTCTTC

size: -
V: TRBV4-3
length: 12
J: TRBJ1-2
D: -
CDR3: CASSPNLGLTTF
DNA: TGCGCCAGCAGCCCAAACCTGGGCCTCACCACCTTC

size: -
V: TRBV27
length: 13
J: TRBJ1-1
D: -
CDR3: CASRVQGGTEAFF
DNA: TGTGCCAGCAGAGTACAGGGTGGCACTGAAGCTTTCTTT

size: few
V: TRBV15
length: 12
J: TRBJ1-1
D: -
CDR3: CATRTDNTEAFF
DNA: TGTGCCACCAGGACGGACAACACTGAAGCTTTCTTT

size: -
V: TRBV15
length: 15
J: TRBJ2-3
D: -
CDR3: CATSKLAESTDTQYF
DNA: TGTGCCACCAGTAAACTGGCAGAGAGCACAGATACGCAGTATTTT

size: -
V: TRBV7-9
length: 17
J: TRBJ2-1
D: TRBD2
CDR3: CASSAPFAGEVGNEQFF
DNA: TGTGCCAGCAGCGCTCCCTTCGCGGGAGAAGTGGGGAATGAGCAGTTCTTC

size: -
V: TRBV28
length: 14
J: TRBJ1-4
D: -
CDR3: CASSFLPPDEKLFF
DNA: TGTGCCAGCAGTTTTCTTCCTCCTGATGAAAAACTGTTTTTT

size: -
V: TRBV4-2
length: 16
J: TRBJ1-1
D: -
CDR3: CASSPTTGKQNTEAFF
DNA: TGTGCCAGCAGCCCCACAACGGGGAAACAGAACACTGAAGCTTTCTTT

size: once
V: TRBV10-3
length: 14
J: TRBJ1-4
D: -
CDR3: CAISEVATNEKLFF
DNA: TGTGCCATCAGTGAAGTCGCAACTAATGAAAAACTGTTTTTT

size: -
V: TRBV29-1
length: 15
J: TRBJ1-1
D: TRBD1
CDR3: CSVAGQGGLNTEAFF
DNA: TGCAGCGTTGCGGGACAGGGGGGGCTGAACACTGAAGCTTTCTTT

size: -
V: TRBV9
length: 17
J: TRBJ2-3
D: -
CDR3: CASSEGVWGRGTDTQYF
DNA: TGTGCCAGCAGCGAGGGTGTTTGGGGCCGGGGAACAGATACGCAGTATTTT

size: -
V: TRBV7-9
length: 14
J: TRBJ1-2
D: -
CDR3: CASSLAGGAYGYTF
DNA: TGTGCCAGCAGCTTAGCAGGGGGGGCCTATGGCTACACCTTC

size: once
V: TRBV29-1
length: 12
J: TRBJ2-2
D: TRBD2
CDR3: CSTLAGAGELFF
DNA: TGCAGCACACTAGCGGGAGCCGGGGAGCTGTTTTTT

size: -
V: TRBV4-1
length: 13
J: TRBJ2-2
D: -
CDR3: CASSQGITGELFF
DNA: TGCGCCAGCAGCCAAGGCATCACCGGGGAGCTGTTTTTT

size: -
V: TRBV28
length: 16
J: TRBJ1-2
D: TRBD1
CDR3: CASSEDRGEVNYGYTF
DNA: TGTGCCAGCAGTGAGGACAGGGGTGAAGTCAACTATGGCTACACCTTC

size: -
V: TRBV7-2
length: 19
J: TRBJ2-1
D: TRBD1
CDR3: CASSYAGTVNGFSYNEQFF
DNA: TGTGCCAGCAGCTATGCTGGGACAGTAAACGGATTCTCCTACAATGAGCAGTTCTTC

size: -
V: TRBV4-1
length: 13
J: TRBJ2-7
D: -
CDR3: CASSQDLRYEQYF
DNA: TGCGCCAGCAGCCAAGATCTACGGTACGAGCAGTACTTC

size: -
V: TRBV11-1
length: 16
J: TRBJ2-3
D: TRBD2
CDR3: CASSAIWGPGGDTQYF
DNA: TGTGCCAGCAGCGCAATTTGGGGGCCGGGAGGGGATACGCAGTATTTT

size: once
V: TRBV28
length: 15
J: TRBJ1-1
D: -
CDR3: CASSRVQDSNTEAFF
DNA: TGTGCCAGCAGTCGAGTACAGGATTCGAACACTGAAGCTTTCTTT

size: -
V: TRBV5-4
length: 18
J: TRBJ2-1
D: TRBD2
CDR3: CASSLVVAGGPGINEQFF
DNA: TGTGCCAGCAGCTTGGTAGTAGCGGGAGGTCCCGGGATCAATGAGCAGTTCTTC

size: -
V: TRBV27
length: 19
J: TRBJ1-3
D: TRBD1
CDR3: CAMAPNGDRGPGVGNTIYF
DNA: TGTGCCATGGCTCCGAATGGGGACAGGGGGCCCGGTGTGGGAAACACCATATATTTT

size: -
V: TRBV9
length: 16
J: TRBJ2-7
D: -
CDR3: CASSRGSRSAAYEQYF
DNA: TGTGCCAGCAGCAGGGGTTCTCGGTCAGCTGCCTACGAGCAGTACTTC

size: -
V: TRBV25-1
length: 11
J: TRBJ1-2
D: -
CDR3: CASSLFGGYTF
DNA: TGTGCCAGCAGTCTTTTTGGTGGCTACACCTTC

size: -
V: TRBV27
length: 16
J: TRBJ2-6
D: -
CDR3: CASRKQVISGANVLTF
DNA: TGTGCCAGCAGGAAACAGGTGATATCTGGGGCCAACGTCCTGACTTTC

size: few
V: TRBV28
length: 12
J: TRBJ1-3
D: -
CDR3: CASSFPGNTIYF
DNA: TGTGCCAGCAGTTTTCCTGGAAACACCATATATTTT

size: once
V: TRBV7-2
length: 15
J: TRBJ1-5
D: -
CDR3: CASSLTGLSNQPQHF
DNA: TGTGCCAGCAGCTTAACGGGGTTGAGCAATCAGCCCCAGCATTTT

size: -
V: TRBV7-9
length: 18
J: TRBJ2-1
D: TRBD2
CDR3: CASSQPGLAVKVFNEQFF
DNA: TGTGCCAGCAGCCAGCCGGGACTAGCGGTAAAAGTCTTCAATGAGCAGTTCTTC

size: -
V: TRBV6-1
length: 15
J: TRBJ2-5
D: TRBD1
CDR3: CASSGQGPFQETQYF
DNA: TGTGCCAGCAGTGGACAGGGGCCCTTCCAAGAGACCCAGTACTTC

size: -
V: TRBV28
length: 15
J: TRBJ2-1
D: TRBD2
CDR3: CASSYAGTSGDEQFF
DNA: TGTGCCAGCAGCTATGCCGGGACTAGCGGCGATGAGCAGTTCTTC

size: -
V: TRBV9
length: 12
J: TRBJ2-1
D: -
CDR3: CASRDDGNEQFF
DNA: TGTGCCAGCAGGGACGACGGGAATGAGCAGTTCTTC

size: -
V: TRBV7-9
length: 14
J: TRBJ2-3
D: -
CDR3: CASSLAQGTDTQYF
DNA: TGTGCCAGCAGCTTAGCACAGGGCACAGATACGCAGTATTTT

size: -
V: TRBV2
length: 13
J: TRBJ2-1
D: -
CDR3: CASSGQWGDEQFF
DNA: TGTGCCAGCAGTGGACAGTGGGGCGATGAGCAGTTCTTC

size: -
V: TRBV27
length: 16
J: TRBJ2-1
D: TRBD2
CDR3: CASTHSSGEITNEQFF
DNA: TGTGCCAGCACCCATTCTAGCGGGGAGATAACCAATGAGCAGTTCTTC

size: -
V: TRBV10-3
length: 15
J: TRBJ2-3
D: TRBD1
CDR3: CAIRETGGLTDTQYF
DNA: TGTGCCATCAGAGAGACAGGGGGCCTTACAGATACGCAGTATTTT